These 26 T cell receptor beta chains were all obtained from the same sample, sequenced in a study of shared clonotypes between healthy human individuals (TCRdb year 2020). Library prep was done by the immunoSEQ multiplex PCR assay. Held by TCRdb, this immuneACCESS table contains in-frame sequences only and omits some clones. Under half of the omission traces to an unresolved V gene where checked; the cause of the rest is unknown. The sample table lists 2 million to 2.5 million clones, roughly 95% of them with a count of one. Roughly 1.1% of the sample is in the top ten clones. CD8 naive samples were obtained by positive selection for CCR7 among CD45RO-negative cells, yielding a CD45RA+CCR7+ population from which TemRA cells were excluded. Sequenced material: naive CD8+ T cells sorted from blood. The sample's cell subset or site, from its label and the paper: CD45RA+CCR7+. These receptors all stem from a man between 18 and 35 years old in good health.

CDR3 sequence (DNA): TGCGCCAGCAGTGTGGCGGGGGGATACACAGATACGCAGTATTTT. Translation gives CASSVAGGYTDTQYF. V and J are TRBV10-2 and TRBJ2-3; 8 bases fit TRBD2. The CDR3 contains 15 residues. Germline loops: CDR1 WSHSY, CDR2 SAAADI. J lost 2 bases, V lost 4 bases, and 5 bases had no gene match.

Points on this clone: Other DNA variants within this sample encode the same CDR3. DNA of the CDR3: TGTGCCAGCAGCTTAGCGGCGGGGGGAGGCTACGAGCAGTACTTC. Protein sequence: CASSLAAGGGYEQYF. The chain combines TRBV7-2 with TRBJ2-7, with 8 positions matching TRBD2. The CDR3 runs 15 residues. V was pared by 0 bases and J by 3 bases, with 4 bases of the junction left unmatched. The germline V gene encodes CDR1 SGHTA and CDR2 FQGNSA.

The chain combines TRBV27 with TRBJ2-7; perhaps TRBD1 as D (6 bases). The CDR3 is 14 residues long. V lost 8 bases, J lost 4 bases, and 18 bases lay in between. The germline CDR1 and CDR2 sequences are MNHEY and SMNVEV (reference sequence). The CDR3 coding sequence is TGTGCCAGCGCAATAGGGACACGCTGGTACGAGCAGTACTTC. It specifies CASAIGTRWYEQYF.

The chain has TRBV7-8 and TRBJ1-4; D may be TRBD1 (5 bases). The V and J ends lost 1 base and 0 bases respectively, with 15 bases between them. CDR3 size: 18 residues. Germline CDR1 and CDR2: SGHVS and FQNEAQ. In DNA form, the CDR3 reads TGTGCCAGCAGCTTAGATATCAGGGAAATTGCAACTAATGAAAAACTGTTTTTT. Encoded protein: CASSLDIREIATNEKLFF.

The chain joins TRBV5-1 to TRBJ2-5; D may correspond to TRBD1 or TRBD2 (5 bases each). CDR1 SGHRS and CDR2 YFSETQ come from the germline V gene. The CDR3 extends over 14 amino acids. The V and J ends lost 0 bases and 5 bases respectively, with 11 bases between them. The CDR3 loop reads CASSLDGGWETQYF. In nucleotides, the CDR3 is TGCGCCAGCAGCTTGGATGGGGGTTGGGAGACCCAGTACTTC. The full variable domain, in which reference TRBV5-1 and TRBJ2-5 provide the parts outside the CDR3, is KAGVTQTPRYLIKTRGQQVTLSCSPISGHRSVSWYQQTPGQGLQFLFEYFSETQRNKGNFPGRFSGRQFSNSRSEMNVSTLELGDSALYLCASSLDGGWETQYFGPGTRLLVL.

In the case of this clone: The sample has other DNA sequences that encode this CDR3 too. This chain connects TRBV7-9 to TRBJ2-1; no definite D call. CDR3 length: 15 residues. Deletions cut 1 base from V and 0 bases from J, with 7 bases between. Per germline, CDR1 SEHNR and CDR2 FQNEAQ (reference sequence). CDR3 loop: CASSLDSSSYNEQFF. CDR3 bases: TGTGCCAGCAGCTTAGACAGCAGCTCCTACAATGAGCAGTTCTTC.

This chain joins TRBV5-6 and TRBJ2-7; no reliable D call. CDR3 length equals 12 residues. V dropped 3 bases and J dropped 3 bases, with 7 bases sitting between them. From germline, CDR1 is SGHDT and CDR2 YYEEEE. The CDR3 spells CASSWIDYEQYF. DNA for the CDR3: TGTGCCAGCAGCTGGATAGACTACGAGCAGTACTTC.

Comment on this clone: A far bigger clonotype differs at one base, so this is likely a read error. Other DNA sequences in the same sample also yield this CDR3. The V and J genes are TRBV29-1 and TRBJ2-2, with D possibly TRBD2 on 6 matching bases. The germline V gene encodes CDR1 SQVTM and CDR2 ANQGSEA. V was shortened by 1 base and J by 2 bases, with 11 bases between the two germline ends. The CDR3 is 15 amino acids. CDR3 in DNA: TGCAGCGTTGAAGTATCGGGAGACAACACCGGGGAGCTGTTTTTT. It yields the protein CSVEVSGDNTGELFF.

Regarding this clone: The sample has other DNA sequences that encode this CDR3 too. The V call is TRBV7-9, the J call TRBJ2-7, with D perhaps matching TRBD2 (5 bases). This CDR3 comprises 14 residues. Germline V gene lookup returns CDR1 SEHNR and CDR2 FQNEAQ (reference sequence). The germline V and J ends were trimmed by 1 base and 2 bases, with 9 bases remaining between them. The CDR3 loop is CASSLGPGTYEQYF. CDR3 DNA: TGTGCCAGCAGCTTAGGCCCGGGGACCTACGAGCAGTACTTC.

The table lists this clone with a count of one. The chain recombines TRBV4-1 with TRBJ2-5; D is unclear. CDR3 length equals 16 residues. CDR1 is MGHRA, CDR2 YSYEKL, per germline. V was clipped by 4 bases and J by 2 bases, with 17 bases between them. The CDR3, as DNA: TGCGCCAGCAGCCCGGAAACAGACACGGAGCAAGAGACCCAGTACTTC. Its translation: CASSPETDTEQETQYF.

The rearrangement uses TRBV5-4 and TRBJ2-4, with TRBD2 matching 8 bases. The CDR3 runs 16 residues. The trim removed 4 bases at V and 4 bases at J, leaving 10 bases unmatched. CDR1 and CDR2 (germline): SGHNT, YYREEE (reference sequence). CDR3 residues: CASSPEPLAGKNIQYF. The DNA of the CDR3 is TGTGCCAGCAGCCCTGAACCCCTAGCGGGTAAAAACATTCAGTACTTC.

The genes are TRBV28 and TRBJ1-5; 9 positions agree with TRBD1. V dropped 5 bases and J dropped 4; count of bases not matched to a gene: 15. Germline V gene lookup returns CDR1 MDHEN and CDR2 SYDVKM. CDR3 length: 18 residues. As DNA, the CDR3 is TGTGCCAGCAGTCCGGGACAGGGTCTTTTGGGGGTAAATCAGCCCCAGCATTTT. The encoded protein is CASSPGQGLLGVNQPQHF.

This clone was seen once. The chain couples TRBV7-6 to TRBJ2-1; 8 nucleotides agree with TRBD2. The CDR3 is 17 amino acids. The germline V gene has CDR1 SGHVS and CDR2 FNYEAQ. With 1 base clipped from V and 4 bases from J, the junction kept 9 bases outside the gene matches. As DNA, the CDR3 is TGTGCCAGCAGCTTAGGGGCGACTAGCGTGGATTACAATGAGCAGTTCTTC. This translates into CASSLGATSVDYNEQFF.

V and J are TRBV28 and TRBJ2-7; 8 bases match TRBD1. Germline-derived CDR1 and CDR2 are MDHEN and SYDVKM. The CDR3 runs to 17 residues. Germline trimming cut 2 bases from V and 0 bases from J; bases unmatched to any gene: 9. This CDR3 is CASSLLVSGQDSYEQYF. In DNA form, the CDR3 reads TGTGCCAGCAGTTTACTAGTCTCGGGACAGGACTCCTACGAGCAGTACTTC. Full variable domain (rest looked up from reference TRBV28 and TRBJ2-7): DVKVTQSSRYLVKRTGEKVFLECVQDMDHENMFWYRQDPGLGLRLIYFSYDVKMKEKGDIPEGYSVSREKKERFSLILESASTNQTSMYLCASSLLVSGQDSYEQYFGPGTRLTVT.

This chain joins TRBV10-3 and TRBJ2-5; D perhaps matches TRBD1 (6 bases). Germline V gives CDR1 ENHRY, CDR2 SYGVKD. The CDR3 totals 12 residues. V lost 6 bases and J 5 bases, leaving 10 bases between the germline ends. The chain's CDR3 is CAISTGYETQYF. For the CDR3, the DNA is TGTGCCATCAGCACAGGGTATGAGACCCAGTACTTC.

This clone was seen once. DNA for the CDR3: TGCGCCAGCAGCTACAGGGGGCTTGACTACGAGCAGTACTTC. Translating it yields CASSYRGLDYEQYF. This chain connects TRBV5-1 to TRBJ2-7, with TRBD1 matching over 9 bases. V lost 3 bases, J lost 3 bases, and 4 bases stayed unmatched. Germline values: CDR1 SGHRS, CDR2 YFSETQ. The CDR3 sequence is 14 residues long.

The chain carries TRBV5-1 and TRBJ2-7, with 14 positions matching TRBD2. Germline trimming cut 4 bases from V and 1 base from J; bases unmatched to any gene: 4. Germline CDR1 and CDR2: SGHRS and YFSETQ. This CDR3 is built from 16 residues. For the CDR3, the DNA is TGCGCCAGCAGCAGGGGACTAGCGGGAGTGTCCTACGAGCAGTACTTC. This translates into CASSRGLAGVSYEQYF. The variable domain in full, with the rest retrieved from reference TRBV5-1 and TRBJ2-7, is KAGVTQTPRYLIKTRGQQVTLSCSPISGHRSVSWYQQTPGQGLQFLFEYFSETQRNKGNFPGRFSGRQFSNSRSEMNVSTLELGDSALYLCASSRGLAGVSYEQYFGPGTRLTVT.

The V and J genes are TRBV10-3 and TRBJ1-3; D not certain. Trimming removed 4 bases at V and 0 bases at J, with 10 bases between. CDR1 is ENHRY and CDR2 is SYGVKD in the germline V gene. CDR3 size: 15 residues. CDR3 sequence (DNA): TGTGCCATCAGTGTCCAGGCCAGCTCTGGAAACACCATATATTTT. This gives the protein CAISVQASSGNTIYF.

The V and J genes are TRBV4-1 and TRBJ1-2; D possibly corresponds to TRBD1 (5 bases). This CDR3 comprises 15 residues. Trimming removed 0 bases at V and 4 bases at J, with 12 bases between. Germline V gives CDR1 MGHRA, CDR2 YSYEKL. The CDR3 spells CASSQDTGTGYGYTF. The CDR3 DNA is TGCGCCAGCAGCCAAGACACCGGGACTGGCTATGGCTACACCTTC.

The chain carries TRBV7-9 and TRBJ2-7, with D possibly being TRBD1 (6 bases). From germline, CDR1 is SEHNR and CDR2 FQNEAQ (reference sequence). V was cut by 1 base and J by 2 bases, with 9 bases left in between. The CDR3 is 14 amino acids. The CDR3 is CASSLVDSAYEQYF. In DNA, the CDR3 is TGTGCCAGCAGCTTAGTGGACAGCGCCTACGAGCAGTACTTC.

Concerning this clone itself: The junction shows a germline mismatch at one end, possibly a read error. This chain links TRBV27 with TRBJ2-7; D could derive from TRBD1 or TRBD2 (5 bases each). The CDR3 has 11 amino acids. The germline gives CDR1 MNHEY, CDR2 SMNVEV (reference sequence). The CDR3 loop is CASSLGGTRYF. CDR3 DNA: TGTGCCAGCAGTTTAGGGGGAACTAGGTATTTC.

This rearrangement joins TRBV2 to TRBJ2-5, with D perhaps matching TRBD1 (6 bases). The CDR3 is 14 amino acids. Germline CDR1 SNHLY, CDR2 FYNNEI. V lost 6 bases and J 2 bases, leaving 13 bases between the germline ends. The chain's CDR3 is CASRPGHVQETQYF. The CDR3, as DNA: TGTGCCAGCAGGCCGGGACACGTTCAAGAGACCCAGTACTTC.

The chain joins TRBV27 to TRBJ2-7; TRBD1 matches 12 bases. There are 13 residues in the CDR3. V trimming: 4 bases; J trimming: 6 bases; junction bases outside the gene matches: 1. Germline V gene lookup returns CDR1 MNHEY and CDR2 SMNVEV (reference sequence). The CDR3 sequence is CASSWGQGAEQYF. The CDR3 bases are TGTGCCAGCAGTTGGGGACAGGGGGCCGAGCAGTACTTC.

This chain uses TRBV7-9 with TRBJ1-1, with 7 bases identical to TRBD1. The CDR3 runs 14 residues. Germline V lookup: CDR1 SEHNR, CDR2 FQNEAQ (reference sequence). The junction had 8 bases not matched to a gene; V was cut back by 7 bases and J by 3 bases. The CDR3 region is CASTSGTAYTEAFF. The CDR3, as DNA: TGTGCCAGCACCTCCGGGACAGCTTACACTGAAGCTTTCTTT.

The V and J genes are TRBV7-9 and TRBJ1-5; D is unresolved. This CDR3 comprises 15 residues. V lost 3 bases and J 0 bases, leaving 9 bases between the germline ends. Germline-derived CDR1 and CDR2 are SEHNR and FQNEAQ (reference sequence). CDR3 residues: CASSFDENSNQPQHF. CDR3 sequence (DNA): TGTGCCAGCAGCTTTGATGAGAATAGCAATCAGCCCCAGCATTTT.

J is TRBJ2-7 and V is TRBV27; D is perhaps TRBD2 (6 bases). Germline V gene lookup returns CDR1 MNHEY and CDR2 SMNVEV (reference sequence). The CDR3 spans 14 residues. V gave up 1 base and J gave up 5 bases, with 12 bases separating them. Written as DNA, the CDR3 is TGTGCCAGCAGTTTATGGGGCGGGGCGGACGAGCAGTACTTC. As protein: CASSLWGGADEQYF.